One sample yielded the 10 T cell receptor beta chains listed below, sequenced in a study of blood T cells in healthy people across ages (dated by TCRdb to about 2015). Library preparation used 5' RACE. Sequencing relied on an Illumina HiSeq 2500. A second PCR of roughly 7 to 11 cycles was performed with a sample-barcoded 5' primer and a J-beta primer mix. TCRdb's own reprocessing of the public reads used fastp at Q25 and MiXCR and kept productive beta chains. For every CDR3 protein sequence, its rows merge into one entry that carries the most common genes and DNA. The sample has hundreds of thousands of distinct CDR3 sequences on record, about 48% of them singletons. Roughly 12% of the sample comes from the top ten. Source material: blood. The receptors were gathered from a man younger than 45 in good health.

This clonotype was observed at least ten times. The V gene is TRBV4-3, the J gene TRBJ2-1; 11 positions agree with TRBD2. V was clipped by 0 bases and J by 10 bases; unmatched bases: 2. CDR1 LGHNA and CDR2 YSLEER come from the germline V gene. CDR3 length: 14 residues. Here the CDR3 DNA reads TGCGCCAGCAGCCAAGATTGGACTAGCGGGGAGCAGTTCTTC. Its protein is CASSQDWTSGEQFF.

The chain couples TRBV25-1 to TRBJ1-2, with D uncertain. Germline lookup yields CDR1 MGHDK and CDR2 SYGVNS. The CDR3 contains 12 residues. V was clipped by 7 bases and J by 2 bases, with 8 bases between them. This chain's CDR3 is CASKIGNYGYTF. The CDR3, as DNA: TGTGCCAGCAAGATCGGCAACTATGGCTACACCTTC.

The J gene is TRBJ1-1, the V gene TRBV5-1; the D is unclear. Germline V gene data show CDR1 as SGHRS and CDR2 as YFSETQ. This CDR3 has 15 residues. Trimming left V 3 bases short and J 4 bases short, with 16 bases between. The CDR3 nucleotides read TGCGCCAGCAGCTCCTTCATGGGGTGGGCCACTGAAGCTTTCTTT. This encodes CASSSFMGWATEAFF.

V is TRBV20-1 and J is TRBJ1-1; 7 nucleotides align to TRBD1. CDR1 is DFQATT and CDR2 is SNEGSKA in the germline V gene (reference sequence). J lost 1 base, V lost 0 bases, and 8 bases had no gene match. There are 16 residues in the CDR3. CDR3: CSAREPGQAKNTEAFF. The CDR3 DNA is TGCAGTGCTAGAGAGCCCGGACAGGCGAAGAACACTGAAGCTTTCTTT.

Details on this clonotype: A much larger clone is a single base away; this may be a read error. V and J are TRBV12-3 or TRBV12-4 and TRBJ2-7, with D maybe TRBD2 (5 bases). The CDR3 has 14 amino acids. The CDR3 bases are TGTGCCAGCAGTGTAGCGTCTCCCGGGTACGAGCAGTACTTC. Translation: CASSVASPGYEQYF.

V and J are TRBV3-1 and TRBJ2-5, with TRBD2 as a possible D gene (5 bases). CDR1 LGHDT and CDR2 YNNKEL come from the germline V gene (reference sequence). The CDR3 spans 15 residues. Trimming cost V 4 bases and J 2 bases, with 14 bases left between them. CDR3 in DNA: TGTGCCAGCAGCCTTAAAGCGGCCTCACAAGAGACCCAGTACTTC. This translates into CASSLKAASQETQYF.

The CDR3 coding sequence is TGCGCCAGCAGCCCGCGGACAGACTACTATGGCTACACCTTC. The encoded protein is CASSPRTDYYGYTF. V is TRBV5-1 and J is TRBJ1-2, with D perhaps matching TRBD1 (6 bases). Trimming left V 4 bases short and J 3 bases short, with 13 bases between. From germline, CDR1 is SGHRS and CDR2 YFSETQ. The CDR3 totals 14 residues.

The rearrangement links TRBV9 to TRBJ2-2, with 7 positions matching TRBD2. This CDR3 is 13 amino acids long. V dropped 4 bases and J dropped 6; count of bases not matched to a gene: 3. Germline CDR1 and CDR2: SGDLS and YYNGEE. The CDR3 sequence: CASSRGLSGELFF. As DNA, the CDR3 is TGTGCCAGCAGCCGGGGACTATCCGGGGAGCTGTTTTTT.

The CDR3 reads CASSPPSGFPSGDTQYF. The CDR3 DNA is TGCGCCAGCAGCCCCCCAAGCGGGTTCCCGTCTGGGGATACGCAGTATTTT. The chain recombines TRBV4-1 with TRBJ2-3, with D tentatively TRBD2 (6 bases). Deletions cut 4 bases from V and 6 bases from J, with 23 bases between. Germline V lookup: CDR1 MGHRA, CDR2 YSYEKL. The CDR3 runs 17 residues.

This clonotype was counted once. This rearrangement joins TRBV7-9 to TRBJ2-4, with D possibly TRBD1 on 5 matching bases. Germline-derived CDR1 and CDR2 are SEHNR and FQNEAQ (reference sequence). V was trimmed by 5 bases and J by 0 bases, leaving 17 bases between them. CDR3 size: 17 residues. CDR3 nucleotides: TGTGCCAGCAGCCCGCTCACAGGTTCTGTAGCCAAAAACATTCAGTACTTC. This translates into CASSPLTGSVAKNIQYF.